This T cell receptor (beta chain) was observed in a study of human T cells and chemical hapten exposure. TCRdb processed the RACE reads anew with MiXCR; each CDR3 protein has one entry. The sample lists fewer than 150,000 distinct CDR3 sequences; 10% to 15% were seen once. Points on this clonotype: Without the conserved terminal phenylalanine or tryptophan, this CDR3 likely stems from a read error.

CDR1 and CDR2 from the germline V gene are LGHNA and YNFKEQ. The ends were cut back, 0 bases at V and 2 bases at J, with 8 bases in the middle. The CDR3 is made up of 14 amino acids. The time point: patch test 2, 6 weeks after DPC sensitization. The treatment here: therapeutic diphenylcyclopropenone sensitization with weekly scalp DPC. V and J are TRBV4-2 and TRBJ2-7, with D possibly being TRBD2 (5 bases). This TCR was sampled from a woman aged 50 to 60 with alopecia areata. Some clones in this sample may be carry-over from other donors' samples. The sample here was whole blood, taken in connection with sensitization to the hapten diphenylcyclopropenone (DPC). The CDR3 loop is CASSQEAGPYEQYS. The CDR3 DNA sequence: TGTGCCAGCAGCCAAGAGGCGGGCCCCTACGAGCAGTACTCC.